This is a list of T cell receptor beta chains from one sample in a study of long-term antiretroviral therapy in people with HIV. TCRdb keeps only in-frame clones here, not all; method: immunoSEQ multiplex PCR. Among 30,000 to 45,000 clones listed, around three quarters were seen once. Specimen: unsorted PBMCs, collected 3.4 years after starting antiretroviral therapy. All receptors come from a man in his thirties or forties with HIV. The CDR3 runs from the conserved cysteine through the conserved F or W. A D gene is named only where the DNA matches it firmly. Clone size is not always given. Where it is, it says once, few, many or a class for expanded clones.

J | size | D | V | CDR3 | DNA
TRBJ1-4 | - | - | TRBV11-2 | CASSSSGGFNEKLFF | TGTGCCAGCAGCTCTTCGGGGGGTTTTAATGAAAAACTGTTTTTT
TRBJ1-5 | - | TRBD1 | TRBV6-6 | CASSSGQGGNQPQHF | TGTGCCAGCAGTTCAGGACAGGGAGGCAATCAGCCCCAGCATTTT
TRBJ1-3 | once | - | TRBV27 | CASLGAGNTIYF | TGTGCCAGCCTGGGGGCTGGAAACACCATATATTTT
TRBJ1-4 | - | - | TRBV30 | CASQGIGTNEKLFF | TGTGCCTCCCAGGGGATCGGAACTAATGAAAAACTGTTTTTT
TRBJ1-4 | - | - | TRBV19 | CATRLGTNEKLFF | TGTGCCACCCGATTGGGCACTAATGAAAAACTGTTTTTT
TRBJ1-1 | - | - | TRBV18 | CASSPQKVNLNTEAFF | TGTGCCAGCTCACCCCAGAAGGTCAATTTGAACACTGAAGCTTTCTTT
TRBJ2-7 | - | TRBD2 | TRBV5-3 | CARSLSVLGTSGYEQYF | TGTGCCAGAAGCTTGAGTGTGCTTGGGACTAGCGGCTACGAGCAGTACTTC
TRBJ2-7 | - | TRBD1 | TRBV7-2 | CASSLVGTGGYEQYF | TGTGCCAGCAGCTTAGTTGGGACAGGGGGATACGAGCAGTACTTC
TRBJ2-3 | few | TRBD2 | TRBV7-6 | CASSSAGATDTQYF | TGTGCCAGCAGCTCAGCGGGAGCAACAGATACGCAGTATTTT
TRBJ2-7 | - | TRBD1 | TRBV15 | CATSTNTGTATYEQYF | TGTGCCACCAGCACCAATACCGGGACAGCGACCTACGAGCAGTACTTC
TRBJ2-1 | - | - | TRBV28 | CASSATGTPYNEQFF | TGTGCCAGCAGTGCGACCGGGACTCCCTACAATGAGCAGTTCTTC
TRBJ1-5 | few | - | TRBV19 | CASSIRSWRQSNQPQHF | TGTGCCAGTAGTATTAGGAGTTGGCGACAGAGCAATCAGCCCCAGCATTTT
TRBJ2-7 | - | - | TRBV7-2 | CASSLGTQPYEQYF | TGTGCCAGCAGCTTAGGGACGCAACCCTACGAGCAGTACTTC
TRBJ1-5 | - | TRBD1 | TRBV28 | CASSKQGALGGPQHF | TGTGCCAGCAGTAAACAGGGGGCGCTTGGAGGGCCCCAGCATTTT
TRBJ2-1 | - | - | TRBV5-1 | CAVLQGGEQFF | TGCGCCGTACTTCAGGGAGGAGAGCAGTTCTTC
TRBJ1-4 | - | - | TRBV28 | CASSFSGGDEKLFF | TGTGCCAGCAGTTTTTCCGGGGGCGACGAAAAACTGTTTTTT
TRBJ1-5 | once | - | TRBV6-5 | CASSYSGSNQPQHF | TGTGCCAGCAGTTACTCGGGTAGCAATCAGCCCCAGCATTTT
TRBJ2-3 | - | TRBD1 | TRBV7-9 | CASSLVTGKGGTDTQYF | TGTGCCAGCAGCTTAGTGACAGGGAAAGGGGGCACAGATACGCAGTATTTT
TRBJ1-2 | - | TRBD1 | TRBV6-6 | CASSSTGQGYGYTF | TGTGCCAGCAGTTCCACGGGACAGGGCTATGGCTACACCTTC
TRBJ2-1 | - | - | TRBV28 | CASRTYNEQFF | TGTGCCAGTAGAACATACAATGAGCAGTTCTTC
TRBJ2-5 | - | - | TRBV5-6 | CASSLAGPLQETQYF | TGTGCCAGCAGCTTAGCAGGGCCCCTCCAAGAGACCCAGTACTTC
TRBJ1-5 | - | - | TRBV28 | CASSVGLGNQPQHF | TGTGCCAGCAGCGTTGGGCTTGGCAATCAGCCCCAGCATTTT
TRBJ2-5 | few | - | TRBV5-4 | CASSGTGAAQETQYF | TGTGCCAGCAGTGGTACGGGAGCGGCACAAGAGACCCAGTACTTC
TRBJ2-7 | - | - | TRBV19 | CASSALTRAPYEQYF | TGTGCCAGTAGTGCCCTAACAAGGGCCCCCTACGAGCAGTACTTC